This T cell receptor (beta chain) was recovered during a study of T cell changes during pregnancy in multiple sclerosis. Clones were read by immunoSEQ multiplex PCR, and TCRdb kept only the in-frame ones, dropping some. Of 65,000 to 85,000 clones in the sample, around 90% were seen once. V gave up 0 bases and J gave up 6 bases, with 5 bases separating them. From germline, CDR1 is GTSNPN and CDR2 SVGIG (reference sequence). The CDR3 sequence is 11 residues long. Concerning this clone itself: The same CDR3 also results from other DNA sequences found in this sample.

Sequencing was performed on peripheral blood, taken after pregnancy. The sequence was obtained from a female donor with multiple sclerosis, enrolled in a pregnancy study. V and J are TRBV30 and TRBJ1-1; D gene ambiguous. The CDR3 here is CAWSVGAEAFF. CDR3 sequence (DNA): TGTGCCTGGAGTGTTGGAGCTGAAGCTTTCTTT. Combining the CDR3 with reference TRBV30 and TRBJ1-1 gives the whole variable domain SQTIHQWPATLVQPVGSPLSLECTVEGTSNPNLYWYRQAAGRGLQLLFYSVGIGQISSEVPQNLSASRPQDRQFILSSKKLLLSDSGFYLCAWSVGAEAFFGQGTRLTVV.